The 22 T cell receptor beta chains below come from one sample, sequenced in a study of cytomegalovirus exposure and HLA in healthy donors. Vbeta (60) and Jbeta (13) primers were used in the PCR. The protocol was immunoSEQ multiplex PCR, while the TCRdb copy is restricted to in-frame clones and leaves out a portion. The sample consists of approximately 140,000 clones, over 60% of them appearing once. Material: PBMCs. The origin of the receptors is a woman aged 45-59 years in good health and CMV-seronegative.

V gene TRBV11-2 combines with J gene TRBJ1-1, with D possibly being TRBD1 (6 bases). The CDR3 runs 13 residues. Germline-derived CDR1 and CDR2 are SGHAT and FQNNGV. Trimming took off 5 bases at V and 8 bases at J, with 15 bases between the two ends. CDR3 loop: CASSAGAGGEAFF. In nucleotides, the CDR3 is TGTGCCAGCAGCGCAGGGGCCGGGGGGGAAGCTTTCTTT. Supplemented by reference TRBV11-2 and TRBJ1-1, the full variable domain reads EAGVAQSPRYKIIEKRQSVAFWCNPISGHATLYWYQQILGQGPKLLIQFQNNGVVDDSQLPKDRFSAERLKGVDSTLKIQPAKLEDSAVYLCASSAGAGGEAFFGQGTRLTVV.

J is TRBJ2-1 and V is TRBV4-3; D ambiguous. Trimming stripped 0 bases from V and 0 bases from J, with 9 bases between. Germline V lookup: CDR1 LGHNA, CDR2 YSLEER. The CDR3 sequence is 16 residues long. CDR3 sequence (DNA): TGCGCCAGCAGCCAAGACTACAGTCCCTCCTACAATGAGCAGTTCTTC. Translation gives CASSQDYSPSYNEQFF.

The chain recombines TRBV2 with TRBJ1-5; a possible D gene is TRBD1 (6 bases). Trimming took 6 bases from V and 2 from J, leaving 14 bases between them. The CDR3 sequence is 15 residues long. The germline CDR1 and CDR2 sequences are SNHLY and FYNNEI. CDR3 in DNA: TGTGCCAGCAGGGGGGGGACATCGGGCAATCAGCCCCAGCATTTT. This translates into CASRGGTSGNQPQHF.

The chain combines TRBV4-1 with TRBJ2-5; 8 bases fit TRBD2. The CDR3 has 16 amino acids. J gave up 5 bases and V 2 bases, and 10 bases lay outside the gene matches. Germline V gene data show CDR1 as MGHRA and CDR2 as YSYEKL. In nucleotides, the CDR3 is TGCGCCAGCAGCCAAATTCCCGGGGGGGCATATGAGACCCAGTACTTC. Translating gives CASSQIPGGAYETQYF.

Remarks on this clone: Its ends do not fully match the called genes, so a read error is possible. This chain connects TRBV7-7 to TRBJ2-5; 7 bases agree with TRBD1. Looked up from germline, CDR1 is SSHAT and CDR2 is FNYEAQ (reference sequence). The CDR3 consists of 14 residues. CDR3 in amino acids: CASSSDRVAETQYF. CDR3 DNA sequence: TGTGCTAGCAGCAGCGACAGGGTGGCAGAGACCCAGTACTTC. Full variable domain (rest looked up from reference TRBV7-7 and TRBJ2-5): GAGVSQSPRYKVTKRGQDVTLRCDPISSHATLYWYQQALGQGPEFLTYFNYEAQPDKSGLPSDRFSAERPEGSISTLTIQRTEQRDSAMYRCASSSDRVAETQYFGPGTRLLVL.

The table lists this clone with a few counts. The chain recombines TRBV9 with TRBJ2-7, with a weak D call TRBD2 (5 bases). Germline-derived CDR1 and CDR2 are SGDLS and YYNGEE. The CDR3 spans 15 residues. V was cut by 2 bases and J by 2 bases, with 14 bases left in between. The CDR3 DNA reads TGTGCCAGCAGCGTGGACCAGGCGGGTACCTACGAGCAGTACTTC. Translation gives CASSVDQAGTYEQYF.

The V gene is TRBV4-1, the J gene TRBJ2-7; unclear D gene. Trimming left V 0 bases short and J 2 bases short, with 8 bases between. The germline V gene encodes CDR1 MGHRA and CDR2 YSYEKL. This CDR3 spans 14 amino acids. CDR3 sequence: CASSQDGRAYEQYF. In DNA form, the CDR3 reads TGCGCCAGCAGCCAAGACGGCCGGGCCTACGAGCAGTACTTC.

This clone was counted a single time. The chain couples TRBV6-5 to TRBJ2-1, with TRBD1 matching 7 bases. The CDR3 loop spans 15 amino acids. V lost 8 bases and J lost 4; bases outside the gene matches: 11. Per germline, CDR1 MNHEY and CDR2 SVGAGI. In DNA form, the CDR3 reads TGTGCCAGCCAACGAAAAAGGACAGGATACAATGAGCAGTTCTTC. It codes for CASQRKRTGYNEQFF.

The gene calls are TRBV18 and TRBJ1-1, with 7 bases matching TRBD1. V trimming: 3 bases; J trimming: 0 bases; junction bases outside the gene matches: 7. This CDR3 region has 16 residues. Germline V gene sequence: CDR1 KGHSH, CDR2 LQKENI. As DNA, the CDR3 is TGTGCCAGCTCACCTTTTTTGACAGGGTTGAACACTGAAGCTTTCTTT. Protein product: CASSPFLTGLNTEAFF.

The genes are TRBV7-6 and TRBJ2-2, with 7 bases identical to TRBD2. With V trimmed by 6 bases and J by 7 bases, 8 bases remained unmatched. The CDR3 totals 14 residues. Germline assignment: CDR1 SGHVS and CDR2 FNYEAQ. The CDR3 is CASSSRTSFGELFF. CDR3 nucleotide sequence: TGTGCCAGCAGTTCCCGGACTAGTTTCGGGGAGCTGTTTTTT.

On this clone: It is likely a read error, because the conserved phenylalanine at the end of the CDR3 is missing. The DNA is omitted, as the CDR3 cannot be located on it reliably, and the CDR3 follows TCRdb's listing. The gene calls are TRBV4-1 and TRBJ2-7; the table's D call of TRBD1 was not tested on the DNA. Germline loops: CDR1 MGHRA, CDR2 YSYEKL. 10 amino acids form the CDR3, both terminal residues included. CDR3 loop: CASSQGDSIG.

V gene TRBV5-1 combines with J gene TRBJ1-6; 8 bases map to TRBD1. Germline V lookup: CDR1 SGHRS, CDR2 YFSETQ. Unmatched junction bases numbered 5, after V lost 0 bases and J lost 6 bases. This CDR3 spans 16 amino acids. The CDR3 spells CASSLGDRGGNSPLHF. The CDR3 DNA is TGCGCCAGCAGCTTGGGTGACAGGGGAGGTAATTCACCCCTCCACTTT.

This rearrangement joins TRBV7-9 to TRBJ2-1; 7 positions match TRBD1. V was clipped by 0 bases and J by 7 bases; unmatched bases: 6. Germline lookup yields CDR1 SEHNR and CDR2 FQNEAQ (reference sequence). The CDR3 loop spans 15 amino acids. CDR3 DNA sequence: TGTGCCAGCAGCTTAGCCGGGACAGCCACGAATGAGCAGTTCTTC. This gives the protein CASSLAGTATNEQFF. The full variable domain, with the rest looked up from reference TRBV7-9 and TRBJ2-1, is DTGVSQNPRHKITKRGQNVTFRCDPISEHNRLYWYRQTLGQGPEFLTYFQNEAQLEKSRLLSDRFSAERPKGSFSTLEIQRTEQGDSAMYLCASSLAGTATNEQFFGPGTRLTVL.

This rearrangement joins TRBV14 to TRBJ2-6; the match to TRBD1 covers 7 bases. The ends lost 4 bases at V and 12 bases at J; junction bases unmatched: 3. Germline CDR1 is SGHDN and CDR2 is FVKESK. This CDR3 contains 12 residues. CDR3 sequence: CASSRQGAVLTF. CDR3 DNA sequence: TGTGCCAGCAGCCGACAGGGTGCCGTCCTGACTTTC.

This clone was observed a few times. The rearrangement joins TRBV4-2 to TRBJ1-3; 7 nucleotides agree with TRBD1. The germline V gene has CDR1 LGHNA and CDR2 YNFKEQ. The V segment lost 1 base and the J segment 2 bases; nucleotides outside the gene matches: 5. The length of the CDR3 is 16 residues. The CDR3 region has the DNA TGTGCCAGCAGCCAAGTCGGGACAGATCCTGGAAACACCATATATTTT. As protein: CASSQVGTDPGNTIYF.

The chain links TRBV2 to TRBJ1-2; D possibly corresponds to TRBD1 (6 bases). The V gene's germline CDR1 is SNHLY and CDR2 FYNNEI. The V gene lost 0 bases and the J gene lost 6 bases, with 14 bases spanning the gap. CDR3 length equals 15 residues. CDR3 nucleotide sequence: TGTGCCAGCAGTGAAGCGGTCAGGGGATTGGATGGCTACACCTTC. As protein: CASSEAVRGLDGYTF.

This clone was found a few times. The J gene is TRBJ2-3, the V gene TRBV19; 8 positions agree with TRBD2. V was pared by 5 bases and J by 3 bases, with 10 bases of the junction left unmatched. The germline CDR1 and CDR2 sequences are LNHDA and SQIVND (reference sequence). The CDR3 extends over 16 amino acids. CDR3 nucleotide sequence: TGTGCCAGTAGTCCTACGGGGGGGTTTAGGACAGATACGCAGTATTTT. Encoded protein: CASSPTGGFRTDTQYF.

The rearrangement uses TRBV7-2 and TRBJ2-1, with a weak D call TRBD1 (5 bases). V was pared by 5 bases and J by 4 bases, with 18 bases between. Germline V CDR1 and CDR2: SGHTA, FQGNSA. This CDR3 spans 16 amino acids. DNA of the CDR3: TGTGCCAGCAGCAAGGAGTGGGGCGGACCATACAATGAGCAGTTCTTC. The encoded protein is CASSKEWGGPYNEQFF. The full variable domain, rest sourced from reference TRBV7-2 and TRBJ2-1, is GAGVSQSPSNKVTEKGKDVELRCDPISGHTALYWYRQSLGQGLEFLIYFQGNSAPDKSGLPSDRFSAERTGGSVSTLTIQRTQQEDSAVYLCASSKEWGGPYNEQFFGPGTRLTVL.

This chain uses TRBV28 with TRBJ1-3; D not certain. Trimming cost V 4 bases and J 0 bases, with 7 bases left between them. CDR3 size: 14 residues. CDR1 is MDHEN and CDR2 is SYDVKM in the germline V gene. The CDR3 sequence is CASSWRVSGNTIYF. In DNA form, the CDR3 reads TGTGCCAGCAGTTGGAGGGTCTCTGGAAACACCATATATTTT.

The chain carries TRBV4-3 and TRBJ2-7; possible D gene TRBD2, 5 bases. V lost 6 bases and J lost 4, with 10 bases in between. CDR1 LGHNA and CDR2 YSLEER come from the germline V gene. The CDR3 totals 12 residues. Here the CDR3 reads CASRPAGYEQYF. In DNA, the CDR3 is TGCGCCAGCAGACCCGCGGGTTACGAGCAGTACTTC.

This chain uses TRBV5-1 with TRBJ1-1; no reliable D call. Germline CDR1 and CDR2: SGHRS and YFSETQ. The CDR3 length is 15 residues. With 0 bases removed from V and 0 bases from J, the gap between germline ends came to 9 bases. CDR3 DNA: TGCGCCAGCAGCTTGGGCGGGGAGATGAACACTGAAGCTTTCTTT. It codes for CASSLGGEMNTEAFF.

The gene calls are TRBV19 and TRBJ2-7, with 7 nucleotides matching TRBD2. The J segment lost 7 bases and the V segment lost 9 bases, leaving 15 bases of the junction unmatched. Germline V lookup: CDR1 LNHDA, CDR2 SQIVND (reference sequence). The CDR3 has 14 amino acids. DNA of the CDR3: TGTGCCAGCGGAGCGGGCGGGGGAGTTGTGGAGCAGTACTTC. Its translation is CASGAGGGVVEQYF.